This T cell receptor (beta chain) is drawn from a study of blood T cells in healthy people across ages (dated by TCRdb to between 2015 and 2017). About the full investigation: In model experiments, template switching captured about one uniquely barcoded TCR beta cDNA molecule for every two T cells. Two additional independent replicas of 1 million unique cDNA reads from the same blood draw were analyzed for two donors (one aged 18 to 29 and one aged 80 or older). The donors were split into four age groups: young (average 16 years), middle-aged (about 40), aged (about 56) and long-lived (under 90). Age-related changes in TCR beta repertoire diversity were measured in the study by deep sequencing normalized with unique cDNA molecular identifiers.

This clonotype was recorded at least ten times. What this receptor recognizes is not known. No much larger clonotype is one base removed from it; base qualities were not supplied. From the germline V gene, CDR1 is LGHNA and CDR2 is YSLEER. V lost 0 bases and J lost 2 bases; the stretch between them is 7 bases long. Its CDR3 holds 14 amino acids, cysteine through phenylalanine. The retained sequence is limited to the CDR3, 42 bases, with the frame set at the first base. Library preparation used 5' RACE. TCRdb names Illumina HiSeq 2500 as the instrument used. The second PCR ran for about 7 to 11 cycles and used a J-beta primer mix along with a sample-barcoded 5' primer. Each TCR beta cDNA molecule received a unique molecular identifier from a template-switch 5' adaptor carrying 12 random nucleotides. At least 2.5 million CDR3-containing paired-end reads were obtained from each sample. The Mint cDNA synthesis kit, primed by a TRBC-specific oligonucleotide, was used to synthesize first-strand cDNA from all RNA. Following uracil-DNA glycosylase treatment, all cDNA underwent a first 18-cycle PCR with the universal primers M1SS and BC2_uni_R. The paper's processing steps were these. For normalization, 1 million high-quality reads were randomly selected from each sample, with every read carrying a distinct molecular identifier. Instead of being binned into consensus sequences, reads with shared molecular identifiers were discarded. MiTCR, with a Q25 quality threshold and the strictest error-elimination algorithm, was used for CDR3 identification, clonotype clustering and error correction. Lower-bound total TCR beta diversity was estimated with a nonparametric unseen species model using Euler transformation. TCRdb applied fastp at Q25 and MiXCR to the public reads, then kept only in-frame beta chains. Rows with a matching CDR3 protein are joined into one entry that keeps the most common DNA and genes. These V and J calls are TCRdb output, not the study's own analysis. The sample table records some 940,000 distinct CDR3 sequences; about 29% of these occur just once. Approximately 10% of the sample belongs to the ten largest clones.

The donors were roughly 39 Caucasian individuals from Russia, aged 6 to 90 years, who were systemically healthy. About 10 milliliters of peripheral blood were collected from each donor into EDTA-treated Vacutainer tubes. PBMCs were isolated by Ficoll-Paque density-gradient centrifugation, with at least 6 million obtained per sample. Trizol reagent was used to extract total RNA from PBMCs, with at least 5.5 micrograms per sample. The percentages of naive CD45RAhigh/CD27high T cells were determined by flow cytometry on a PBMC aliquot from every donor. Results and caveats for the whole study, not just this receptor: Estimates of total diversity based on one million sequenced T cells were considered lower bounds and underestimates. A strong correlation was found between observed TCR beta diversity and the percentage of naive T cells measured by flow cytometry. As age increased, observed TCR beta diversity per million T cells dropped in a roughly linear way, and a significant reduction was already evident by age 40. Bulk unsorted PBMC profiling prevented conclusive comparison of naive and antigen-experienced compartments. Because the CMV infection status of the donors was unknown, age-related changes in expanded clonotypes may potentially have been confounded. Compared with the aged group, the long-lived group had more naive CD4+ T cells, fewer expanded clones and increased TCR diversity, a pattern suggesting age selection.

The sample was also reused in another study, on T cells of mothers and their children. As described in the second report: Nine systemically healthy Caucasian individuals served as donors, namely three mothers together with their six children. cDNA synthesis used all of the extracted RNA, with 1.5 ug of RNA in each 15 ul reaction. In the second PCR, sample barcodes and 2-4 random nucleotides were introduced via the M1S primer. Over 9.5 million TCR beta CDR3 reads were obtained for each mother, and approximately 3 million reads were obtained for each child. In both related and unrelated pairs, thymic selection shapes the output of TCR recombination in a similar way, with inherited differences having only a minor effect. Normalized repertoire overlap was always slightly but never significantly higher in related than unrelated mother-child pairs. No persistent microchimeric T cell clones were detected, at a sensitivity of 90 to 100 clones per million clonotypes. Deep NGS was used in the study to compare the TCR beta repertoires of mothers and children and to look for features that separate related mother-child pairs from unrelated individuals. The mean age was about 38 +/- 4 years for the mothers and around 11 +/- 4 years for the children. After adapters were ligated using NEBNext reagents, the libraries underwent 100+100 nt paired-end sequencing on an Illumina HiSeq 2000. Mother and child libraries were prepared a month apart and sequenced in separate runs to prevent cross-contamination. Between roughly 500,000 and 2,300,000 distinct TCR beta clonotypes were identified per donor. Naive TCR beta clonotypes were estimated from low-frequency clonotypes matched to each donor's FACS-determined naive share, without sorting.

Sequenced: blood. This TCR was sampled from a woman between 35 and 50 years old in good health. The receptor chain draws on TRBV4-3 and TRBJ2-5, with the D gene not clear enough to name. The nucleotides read TGCGCCAGCAGCCAAGATTACAGACAAGAGACCCAGTACTTC. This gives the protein CASSQDYRQETQYF.